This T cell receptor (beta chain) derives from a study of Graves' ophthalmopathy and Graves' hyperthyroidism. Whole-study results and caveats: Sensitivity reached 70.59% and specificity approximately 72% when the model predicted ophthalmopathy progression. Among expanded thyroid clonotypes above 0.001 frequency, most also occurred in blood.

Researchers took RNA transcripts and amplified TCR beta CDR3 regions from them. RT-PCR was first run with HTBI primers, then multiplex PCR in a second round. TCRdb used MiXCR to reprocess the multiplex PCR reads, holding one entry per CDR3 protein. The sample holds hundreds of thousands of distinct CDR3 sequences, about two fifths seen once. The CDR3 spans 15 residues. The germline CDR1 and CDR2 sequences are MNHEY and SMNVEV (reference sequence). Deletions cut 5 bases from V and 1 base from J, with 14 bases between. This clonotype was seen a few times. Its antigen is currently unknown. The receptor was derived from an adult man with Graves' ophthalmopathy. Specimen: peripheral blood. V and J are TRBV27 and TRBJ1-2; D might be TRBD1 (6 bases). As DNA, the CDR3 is TGTGCCAGCAGTCCAAAGGGGGGGCGTAACTATGGCTACACCTTC. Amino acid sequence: CASSPKGGRNYGYTF.